Shown below are 3 T cell receptor beta chains from a single sample sequenced in a study of T cell responses to AZD1222 COVID-19 vaccine. Here immunoSEQ multiplex PCR was the method, and the copy in TCRdb shows in-frame clones only, minus some. The table shows 130,000 or so clones, with around 92% occurring only once. The sequencing here drew on peripheral blood, taken on day 0 of AZD1222 vaccination. The receptor set was obtained from an adult in good health.

A few counts support this clone. The V gene is TRBV28, the J gene TRBJ1-2, with D possibly TRBD1 on 6 matching bases. The CDR3 consists of 12 residues. Germline V CDR1 and CDR2: MDHEN, SYDVKM. The V and J ends lost 9 bases and 4 bases respectively, with 12 bases between them. The CDR3 sequence: CASGWGAYGYTF. CDR3 nucleotides: TGTGCCAGTGGTTGGGGGGCCTATGGCTACACCTTC.

The rearrangement uses TRBV28 and TRBJ1-2; no firm D call. Germline V CDR1 and CDR2: MDHEN, SYDVKM. The CDR3 has 13 residues. The V and J ends lost 2 bases and 7 bases respectively, with 11 bases between them. The CDR3 loop is CASSLQDFSGYTF. The DNA of the CDR3 is TGTGCCAGCAGTTTACAGGATTTTAGTGGCTACACCTTC.

J is TRBJ2-5 and V is TRBV3-1 (or the pseudogene TRBV3-2); 11 nucleotides align to TRBD2. V shed 2 bases and J 2 bases; nucleotides not matched to a gene: 4. Per germline, CDR1 LGHDT and CDR2 YNNKEL (reference sequence). The CDR3 covers 16 residues. CDR3: CASSQKTSGVQETQYF. CDR3 bases: TGTGCCAGCAGCCAAAAGACTAGCGGGGTACAAGAGACCCAGTACTTC.